Listed here are 12 T cell receptor beta chains from one sample, sequenced in a study of T cells in Graves' hyperthyroidism and ophthalmopathy. TCR beta CDR3 regions were amplified from RNA. First-round RT-PCR of the TCR CDR3 relied on the HTBI primer set. TCRdb analysed the multiplex PCR reads with MiXCR anew, one entry per CDR3 protein. The data contain about 610,000 distinct CDR3 sequences, approximately 15% of them seen just once; the ten biggest clones take up roughly 3.3%. Sequencing was done on a sample of blood. These receptors were taken from a woman aged 35 to 49 with Graves' ophthalmopathy.

This clonotype has at least ten counts. The chain has TRBV3-1 and TRBJ2-5; D is uncertain. The CDR3 length is 13 residues. CDR1 and CDR2 from the germline V gene are LGHDT and YNNKEL (reference sequence). V was cut by 4 bases and J by 6 bases, with 12 bases left in between. The CDR3 DNA reads as TGTGCCAGCAGCCCGGACGTGGGAAAGACCCAGTACTTC. Translation gives CASSPDVGKTQYF.

Only a few counts were recorded for this clonotype. This rearrangement joins TRBV29-1 to TRBJ2-3; the D gene could be TRBD1 or TRBD2 (7 bases each). This CDR3 has 13 amino acids. V was trimmed by 7 bases and J by 2 bases, leaving 13 bases between them. Germline CDR1 is SQVTM and CDR2 is ANQGSEA. The CDR3 nucleotides are TGCAGCGGGGGAGGGGGCGACACAGATACGCAGTATTTT. This translates into CSGGGGDTDTQYF.

J is TRBJ2-2 and V is TRBV9, with TRBD1 matching 8 bases. The ends lost 3 bases at V and 5 bases at J; junction bases unmatched: 3. The germline gives CDR1 SGDLS, CDR2 YYNGEE. The CDR3 totals 14 residues. The CDR3 protein is CASSAHRGTGELFF. CDR3 bases: TGTGCCAGCAGCGCACACAGGGGGACCGGGGAGCTGTTTTTT.

This sequence joins TRBV29-1 and TRBJ1-1, with 12 bases identical to TRBD1. CDR1 and CDR2 (germline): SQVTM, ANQGSEA. V gave up 5 bases and J gave up 4 bases; unmatched junction bases: 11. This CDR3 spans 16 amino acids. CDR3 coding DNA: TGCAGCGTTCTCCGGGACAGGGGGCGCGTGGGCACTGAAGCTTTCTTT. It translates to CSVLRDRGRVGTEAFF.

This chain uses TRBV6-2 or TRBV6-3 with TRBJ2-1; 9 bases line up with TRBD1. This CDR3 region has 15 residues. Germline-derived CDR1 and CDR2 are MNHEY and SVGEGT. The V and J ends lost 5 bases and 7 bases, in that order; junction bases with no gene match: 9. CDR3 in amino acids: CASSGEQGARNEQFF. For the CDR3, the DNA is TGTGCCAGCAGTGGGGAACAGGGGGCTCGTAATGAGCAGTTCTTC.

Turning to this clonotype: A much larger clone differs from this one at a single base, so this may be a read error. The gene calls are TRBV18 and TRBJ1-1; tentative D call: TRBD1 (6 bases). The CDR3 has 15 residues. With 11 bases removed from V and 0 bases from J, the gap between germline ends came to 19 bases. The germline V gene has CDR1 KGHSH and CDR2 LQKENI. The CDR3 loop is CAGTLSGTLNTEAFF. DNA of the CDR3: TGTGCCGGCACACTCTCTGGGACACTGAACACTGAAGCTTTCTTT.

The chain recombines TRBV19 with TRBJ2-7; 9 nucleotides match TRBD1. The CDR3 consists of 15 residues. The J segment lost 4 bases and the V segment lost 2 bases, leaving 6 bases of the junction unmatched. Germline-derived CDR1 and CDR2 are LNHDA and SQIVND (reference sequence). The CDR3 bases are TGTGCCAGTAGTATAAGGCAGGGACAGGGATACGAGCAGTACTTC. Its translation: CASSIRQGQGYEQYF.

For the CDR3, the DNA is TGTGCCTGGAGCGTTAAGAATGCAGGTCTTAATGAGCAGTTCTTC. Amino acid sequence: CAWSVKNAGLNEQFF. This chain connects TRBV30 to TRBJ2-1; unclear D gene. Germline values: CDR1 GTSNPN, CDR2 SVGIG (reference sequence). This CDR3 region has 15 residues. The ends were cut back, 3 bases at V and 7 bases at J, with 19 bases in the middle.

The sample holds a few counts of this clonotype. The rearrangement uses TRBV7-9 and TRBJ1-2; 7 positions match TRBD1. The CDR3 sequence is 13 residues long. The J segment lost 8 bases and the V segment lost 5 bases, leaving 8 bases of the junction unmatched. Germline loops: CDR1 SEHNR, CDR2 FQNEAQ (reference sequence). The CDR3 loop is CASSLGTEPGYTF. CDR3 in DNA: TGTGCCAGCAGCCTCGGGACAGAGCCCGGCTACACCTTC.

This clonotype occurred many times. CDR3 bases: TGTGCCAGCTGCCAAGTTAGGGCAGTCGAGGGAGATGAGCAGTTCTTC. Translation gives CASCQVRAVEGDEQFF. This chain joins TRBV18 and TRBJ2-1, with a possible D match to TRBD2 (5 bases). Per germline, CDR1 KGHSH and CDR2 LQKENI. This CDR3 is built from 16 residues. With 7 bases removed from V and 8 bases from J, the gap between germline ends came to 24 bases. The whole variable domain, filled in from reference TRBV18 and TRBJ2-1, reads NAGVMQNPRHLVRRRGQEARLRCSPMKGHSHVYWYRQLPEEGLKFMVYLQKENIIDESGMPKERFSAEFPKEGPSILRIQQVVRGDSAAYFCASCQVRAVEGDEQFFGPGTRLTVL.

This clonotype was seen only a few times. This may be a read error: a much more frequent sequence differs by one nucleotide. This chain uses TRBV6-1 with TRBJ2-1; D is perhaps TRBD1 or TRBD2 (6 bases each). This CDR3 spans 14 amino acids. Germline CDR1 MNHNS, CDR2 SASEGT. The CDR3 DNA reads as TGTGTCATTCAGAGGGGGGAATCCTACAATGAGCAGTTCTTC. Translating gives CVIQRGESYNEQFF.

A note on this clonotype: A much larger clone differs by one base, so this may be a read error. The J gene is TRBJ2-7, the V gene TRBV11-2, with D hard to call. Germline V gene sequence: CDR1 SGHAT, CDR2 FQNNGV. The CDR3 loop spans 11 amino acids. CDR3 amino acids: CASSMGNEQHF. In DNA form, the CDR3 reads TGTGCCAGCAGCATGGGGAACGAGCAGCACTTC.